The 31 T cell receptor beta chains presented below share a single source sample, sequenced in a study of T cell clonotyping in hematopoietic cell transplantation. Only in-frame clones appear in the TCRdb table, and some are missing; sequencing was by immunoSEQ multiplex PCR. The sample gives 20,000 to 25,000 clones, roughly 90% of which show up once; 3.7% is in the top ten. Described time point: recipient sample about 28 days before transplant, after cytoreduction. The sample consisted of peripheral blood mononuclear cells, taken before stem cell transplant. These TCRs come from a young man with biphenotypic leukemia. Some clones in this sample may be carry-over from other donors' samples.

The gene calls are TRBV27 and TRBJ1-4, with D hard to call. Per the germline V gene, CDR1 is MNHEY and CDR2 is SMNVEV (reference sequence). V lost 7 bases to trimming and J lost 6 bases, with 12 bases between them. The CDR3 consists of 13 residues. CDR3 loop: CASMRLGHEKLFF. CDR3 nucleotides: TGTGCCAGCATGAGGCTGGGTCATGAAAAACTGTTTTTT.

The chain joins TRBV5-4 to TRBJ1-6; D unclear. The CDR3 extends over 15 amino acids. Trimming cost V 0 bases and J 8 bases, with 12 bases left between them. Germline V gene data show CDR1 as SGHNT and CDR2 as YYREEE (reference sequence). The CDR3 sequence is CASSLGRVMHSPLHF. CDR3 DNA: TGTGCCAGCAGCTTGGGACGGGTCATGCATTCACCCCTCCACTTT.

The chain recombines TRBV6-1 with TRBJ1-5; D is ambiguous. Deletions cut 6 bases from V and 0 bases from J, with 12 bases between. Germline V gene lookup returns CDR1 MNHNS and CDR2 SASEGT. This CDR3 contains 15 residues. This CDR3 is CASRRTGTSNQPQHF. The CDR3 region has the DNA TGTGCCAGCAGGCGGACGGGCACTAGCAATCAGCCCCAGCATTTT.

The chain employs TRBV5-1 and TRBJ2-2; 7 bases are shared with TRBD2. The V gene's germline CDR1 is SGHRS and CDR2 YFSETQ. The V segment lost 4 bases and the J segment 0 bases; nucleotides outside the gene matches: 6. CDR3 length: 16 residues. For the CDR3, the DNA is TGCGCCAGCAGCCTATTAGCGGGTGCGAACACCGGGGAGCTGTTTTTT. This gives the protein CASSLLAGANTGELFF.

The V gene is TRBV5-6, the J gene TRBJ1-1, with D uncertain. Germline assignment: CDR1 SGHDT and CDR2 YYEEEE. There are 15 residues in the CDR3. Trimming shortened V by 0 bases and J by 1 base, and 10 bases separated the two germline ends. This chain's CDR3 is CASSLVPAGNTEAFF. The DNA for the CDR3 is TGTGCCAGCAGCTTGGTACCGGCCGGGAACACTGAAGCTTTCTTT.

This chain joins TRBV7-9 and TRBJ2-4; no clear D. This CDR3 has 9 amino acids. Germline V gives CDR1 SEHNR, CDR2 FQNEAQ (reference sequence). Trimming removed 3 bases from V and 13 bases from J, with 4 bases in between. In DNA form, the CDR3 reads TGTGCCAGCAGCTTGGAACAGTACTTC. The encoded protein is CASSLEQYF.

The rearrangement links TRBV4-2 to TRBJ2-1, with a tentative D call TRBD2 (5 bases). The CDR3 runs to 19 residues. V lost 4 bases to trimming and J lost 8 bases, with 30 bases between them. The V gene's germline CDR1 is LGHNA and CDR2 YNFKEQ. CDR3 sequence reads: CASSRDRDLLSYSAYEQFF. In DNA, the CDR3 is TGTGCCAGCAGCCGCGACCGGGATCTCCTCTCCTACTCTGCCTATGAGCAGTTCTTC.

The CDR3 nucleotides read TGCGCCAGCAGCTTGGGACAGGCCTCTAATGAAAAACTGTTTTTT. Translating gives CASSLGQASNEKLFF. This rearrangement joins TRBV5-1 to TRBJ1-4, with D possibly TRBD1 on 6 matching bases. Germline assignment: CDR1 SGHRS and CDR2 YFSETQ. V dropped 0 bases and J dropped 3 bases, with 9 bases sitting between them. This CDR3 has 15 amino acids.

The count of this clone is one. This sequence joins TRBV9 and TRBJ2-6; D uncertain. Germline CDR1 and CDR2: SGDLS and YYNGEE. The CDR3 length is 16 residues. V lost 4 bases, J lost 1 base, and 12 bases lay in between. The CDR3 sequence: CASSPRPLSGANVLTF. The CDR3 DNA reads as TGTGCCAGCAGCCCCCGTCCTTTGTCTGGGGCCAACGTCCTGACTTTC.

The genes are TRBV6-5 and TRBJ2-2, with a weak D call TRBD2 (5 bases). CDR3 length equals 16 residues. Germline CDR1 MNHEY, CDR2 SVGAGI. V was cut by 2 bases and J by 4 bases, with 14 bases left in between. The DNA of the CDR3 is TGTGCCAGCAGTTACGGTCTAGCTAGATTCACCGGGGAGCTGTTTTTT. As protein: CASSYGLARFTGELFF.

This chain links TRBV30 with TRBJ2-6; tentative D call: TRBD2 (5 bases). The CDR3 has 15 residues. In germline, CDR1 is GTSNPN, CDR2 SVGIG (reference sequence). V was shortened by 2 bases and J by 4 bases, with 12 bases between the two germline ends. The CDR3 bases are TGTGCCTGGAGTAGTGGTGTAGCGGGGGCCAACGTCCTGACTTTC. As protein: CAWSSGVAGANVLTF.

This chain uses TRBV19 with TRBJ1-6; TRBD1 aligns across 7 bases. The J segment lost 8 bases and the V segment lost 5 bases, leaving 9 bases of the junction unmatched. Germline lookup yields CDR1 LNHDA and CDR2 SQIVND (reference sequence). CDR3 length equals 15 residues. The CDR3 here is CASSQQTGSDSPLHF. Written as DNA, the CDR3 is TGTGCCAGTAGTCAGCAGACAGGGTCGGATTCACCCCTCCACTTT.

The chain couples TRBV15 to TRBJ2-2; possibly TRBD2 for D (6 bases). The V gene lost 0 bases and the J gene lost 1 base, with 9 bases spanning the gap. This CDR3 is 16 amino acids long. The germline V gene has CDR1 LNHNV and CDR2 YYDKDF (reference sequence). The CDR3 bases are TGTGCCACCAGCAGAGACAGCGGGTTGAACACCGGGGAGCTGTTTTTT. This gives the protein CATSRDSGLNTGELFF.

The chain combines TRBV5-1 with TRBJ1-1, with D possibly being TRBD1 (5 bases). This CDR3 region has 13 residues. Trimming left V 6 bases short and J 4 bases short, with 13 bases between. CDR1 is SGHRS and CDR2 is YFSETQ in the germline V gene. DNA of the CDR3: TGCGCCAGCAAGACATCAGGGAGCACTGAAGCTTTCTTT. It codes for CASKTSGSTEAFF.

V usage is TRBV2 and J usage is TRBJ1-1, with D tentatively TRBD1 (5 bases). Between the trimmed V and J ends, which lost 6 bases and 1 base, there was a span of 9 bases. The CDR3 length is 13 residues. Germline CDR1 and CDR2: SNHLY and FYNNEI. CDR3 amino acids: CASSGRGNTEAFF. The DNA for the CDR3 is TGTGCCAGCAGCGGGAGGGGGAACACTGAAGCTTTCTTT.

V and J are TRBV10-2 and TRBJ1-2; 7 bases are shared with TRBD1. Germline lookup yields CDR1 WSHSY and CDR2 SAAADI. V shed 3 bases, J shed 8 bases, and the junction held 9 bases outside the gene matches. CDR3 length: 14 amino acids. Written as DNA, the CDR3 is TGCGCCAGCAGTGAAACAATGGACAGGAACGGCTACACCTTC. Its protein product is CASSETMDRNGYTF.

The chain links TRBV2 to TRBJ1-1; D is ambiguous. Germline V gene sequence: CDR1 SNHLY, CDR2 FYNNEI. The CDR3 is 14 residues long. The V end was cut by 11 bases, the J end by 2 bases, with 18 bases between. CDR3: CASGRRSANTEAFF. In DNA, the CDR3 is TGTGCCTCCGGGCGGAGGAGCGCCAACACTGAAGCTTTCTTT. The variable domain in full, with the rest retrieved from reference TRBV2 and TRBJ1-1, is EPEVTQTPSHQVTQMGQEVILRCVPISNHLYFYWYRQILGQKVEFLVSFYNNEISEKSEIFDDQFSVERPDGSNFTLKIRSTKLEDSAMYFCASGRRSANTEAFFGQGTRLTVV.

The J gene is TRBJ2-7, the V gene TRBV19; 8 bases map to TRBD2. V was pared by 2 bases and J by 2 bases, with 5 bases of the junction left unmatched. From germline, CDR1 is LNHDA and CDR2 SQIVND (reference sequence). The CDR3 covers 15 residues. This chain's CDR3 is CASSITSGGTYEQYF. The CDR3 coding sequence is TGTGCCAGTAGTATAACTAGCGGAGGGACCTACGAGCAGTACTTC.

This clone was recorded a few times. This chain links TRBV6-4 with TRBJ1-5; 12 bases match TRBD1. V shed 2 bases, J shed 7 bases, and the junction held 0 bases outside the gene matches. Germline CDR1 MRHNA, CDR2 SNTAGT. CDR3 length: 14 residues. The CDR3 region is CASSDGTGGQPQHF. For the CDR3, the DNA is TGTGCCAGCAGTGACGGGACAGGGGGCCAGCCCCAGCATTTT.

The CDR3 spells CASMRTDSFNEQFF. In nucleotides, the CDR3 is TGTGCCAGCATGAGGACGGATAGTTTTAATGAGCAGTTCTTC. V gene TRBV9 combines with J gene TRBJ2-1; no clear D gene. There are 14 residues in the CDR3. The V gene's germline CDR1 is SGDLS and CDR2 YYNGEE. The V end lost 6 bases, the J end lost 7 bases, and 17 bases lay between the germline ends.

The chain is built from TRBV14 and TRBJ1-3; TRBD1 aligns across 8 bases. Germline V gives CDR1 SGHDN, CDR2 FVKESK. V was clipped by 2 bases and J by 4 bases; unmatched bases: 13. There are 18 residues in the CDR3. CDR3 sequence: CASSQRTGSSSGGNTIYF. The CDR3 DNA is TGTGCCAGCAGCCAAAGGACAGGGTCGTCATCAGGGGGAAACACCATATATTTT. Filled out from reference TRBV14 and TRBJ1-3, the complete variable domain reads EAGVTQFPSHSVIEKGQTVTLRCDPISGHDNLYWYRRVMGKEIKFLLHFVKESKQDESGMPNNRFLAERTGGTYSTLKVQPAELEDSGVYFCASSQRTGSSSGGNTIYFGEGSWLTVV.

The chain couples TRBV19 to TRBJ1-5; D perhaps matches TRBD1 (5 bases). Germline V lookup: CDR1 LNHDA, CDR2 SQIVND (reference sequence). Trimming removed 1 base at V and 1 base at J, with 14 bases between. The CDR3 is 17 amino acids. CDR3 bases: TGTGCCAGTAGTATAGGGACGCGGGGGTTGAGCAATCAGCCCCAGCATTTT. It translates to CASSIGTRGLSNQPQHF.

This chain connects TRBV2 to TRBJ1-1, with D uncertain. Trimming shortened V by 6 bases and J by 6 bases, and 20 bases separated the two germline ends. CDR3 length equals 15 residues. CDR1 and CDR2 (germline): SNHLY, FYNNEI. The CDR3 DNA reads TGTGCCAGCAGCAGCCACGGTCTAGAAGGGCCTGAAGCTTTCTTT. Translated, it gives CASSSHGLEGPEAFF.

This clone was observed once. This chain joins TRBV7-9 and TRBJ2-7; no clear D. Germline V CDR1 and CDR2: SEHNR, FQNEAQ (reference sequence). Deletions cut 1 base from V and 7 bases from J, with 5 bases between. There are 11 residues in the CDR3. The CDR3 loop reads CASSLDDEQYF. CDR3 coding DNA: TGTGCCAGCAGCTTAGACGATGAGCAGTACTTC.

V and J are TRBV6-5 and TRBJ2-3, with D uncertain. CDR1 is MNHEY, CDR2 SVGAGI, per germline. The germline V and J ends were trimmed by 4 bases and 6 bases, with 14 bases remaining between them. The CDR3 loop spans 14 amino acids. The DNA for the CDR3 is TGTGCCAGCAGTTTATCCCAGTTGGCGGATACGCAGTATTTT. As protein: CASSLSQLADTQYF.

Regarding this clone: It is unclear where the CDR3 begins or ends on the DNA, so no DNA is shown, and the CDR3 is as TCRdb lists it. CDR3 sequence reads: CASSFLWGNTGELFF. The genes are TRBV7-3 and TRBJ2-2. The CDR3 region is 15 residues in length, termini included. In germline, CDR1 is SGHTA, CDR2 FQGTGA.

The chain recombines TRBV10-3 with TRBJ2-5; 9 nucleotides align to TRBD1. The CDR3 has 13 residues. Germline V lookup: CDR1 ENHRY, CDR2 SYGVKD. Trimming at V came to 4 bases and at J to 3 bases, leaving 0 bases not matched to a gene. The CDR3 region is CAISGTGEETQYF. The CDR3 DNA is TGTGCCATCAGTGGGACAGGGGAAGAGACCCAGTACTTC.

This sequence joins TRBV4-1 and TRBJ2-7, with 8 bases lining up with TRBD1. The germline gives CDR1 MGHRA, CDR2 YSYEKL. The ends lost 3 bases at V and 2 bases at J; junction bases unmatched: 6. The CDR3 has 15 amino acids. For the CDR3, the DNA is TGCGCCAGCAGCCAGCTGACAGGGGACACCTACGAGCAGTACTTC. Translated: CASSQLTGDTYEQYF.

The chain links TRBV9 to TRBJ1-5; D gene ambiguous. The CDR3 loop spans 13 amino acids. Trimming took 3 bases from V and 7 from J, leaving 11 bases between them. CDR1 SGDLS and CDR2 YYNGEE come from the germline V gene. This CDR3 reads CASSESTAQPQHF. CDR3 nucleotides: TGTGCCAGCAGCGAGTCGACCGCGCAGCCCCAGCATTTT.

The rearrangement joins TRBV5-1 to TRBJ1-2; TRBD1 agrees at 8 bases. This CDR3 contains 14 residues. Germline assignment: CDR1 SGHRS and CDR2 YFSETQ. V gave up 4 bases and J gave up 2 bases; unmatched junction bases: 4. The CDR3 region is CASSHRTGNYGYTF. DNA of the CDR3: TGCGCCAGCAGCCACAGGACAGGGAACTATGGCTACACCTTC.

The rearrangement uses TRBV14 and TRBJ1-2; D perhaps matches TRBD1 (6 bases). Germline V gene lookup returns CDR1 SGHDN and CDR2 FVKESK. Trimming pared 5 bases from V and 4 bases from J, leaving 23 bases between. The CDR3 covers 17 residues. The CDR3 region is CASSGTVGTPFGYGYTF. The CDR3 DNA follows: TGTGCCAGCAGCGGTACGGTCGGGACACCCTTTGGCTATGGCTACACCTTC.